The sequence of this T cell receptor (beta chain) was determined in a study of T cells after yellow fever vaccination (dated by TCRdb to the late 2010s). A note on the overall study: The SMART-Seq v4 Ultra Low Input RNA kit was used to prepare libraries from fractions with low cell numbers. Bulk TCR alpha and beta repertoires were sequenced longitudinally to track T-cell clones before and after primary and booster YFV17D yellow fever vaccination. Two healthy male donors, one aged 18 to 30 and one aged 30 to 40 years, were included in the cohort. Bulk PBMC replicates and cell subsets were isolated from blood drawn at multiple timepoints before and after both primary and secondary immunization. Paper-wide results and their limitations: The secondary T-cell response was found to be weaker but faster than the primary response, with a peak reached on day 5 rather than on day 15. A small fraction of clonotypes showed up in both the CD4 and CD8 compartments, probably as a result of convergent recombination. Because abundant contaminating clonotypes from the bulk population could be contained in FACS-sorted repertoires, computational filtering was required. After the booster, most of the clones that had expanded following primary vaccination were detected again (roughly 97% of CD4 and more than 85% of CD8), which suggests that memory was broadly maintained. Only a couple of donors were included in the study, so the extent to which the findings can be generalized is limited.

About this clonotype: Its antigen target is currently unknown. Nothing much larger sits one base from this clone, and base qualities are not available.

What the treatment or condition label conveys for this sample: live attenuated yellow fever vaccine strain. PBMCs were isolated from peripheral blood using a standard Ficoll-Paque protocol. Dynabeads CD4 and CD8 positive selection kits were used to isolate CD4 and CD8 T-cell fractions. TriZol was used to extract RNA from bulk PBMCs, CD4 and CD8 fractions, and dextramer-positive and dextramer-negative fractions. Reading the germline V gene gives CDR1 SQVTM and CDR2 ANQGSEA. Counted from cysteine to phenylalanine, this CDR3 has 15 amino acids. CDR3 DNA only is kept here, 45 bases in frame from base 1. The junction carries 18 bases between V and J, which are trimmed by 0 bases and 9 bases respectively. This sample was sequenced with an Illumina NovaSeq 6000. Synthesis of TCR cDNA relied on 5'RACE template switching, a step that introduced a universal primer site along with unique molecular identifiers. Priming for cDNA synthesis came from both the TCR alpha and TCR beta constant segments. Two PCR steps were used to amplify libraries, with sample barcodes and sequencing adapters being added in the second step. Sequencing of libraries was performed on Illumina HiSeq 2500 (2x100 bp) or NovaSeq (2x150 bp). Per the authors' processing: Demultiplexing of reads and collapsing into UMI consensus sequences were performed with MIGEC, and V(D)J alignment was carried out with MiXCR. Using edgeR on replicate PBMC samples, clonotypes were called vaccine-responding if FDR was below 0.01 and the log2 fold change was above 5 up to day 15. Bulk clonotypes were assigned CD4 or CD8 identity according to which sequenced CD4 or CD8 repertoire held them at higher abundance. TCRdb passed the public sequencing reads through fastp at Q25 and MiXCR, retaining productive beta sequences. One record per CDR3 amino acid sequence lists the most common genes and DNA. These V and J calls derive from TCRdb rather than the authors' analysis. In this sample the table shows about 220,000 distinct CDR3 sequences, about 3% of which occur a single time. Around 3.2% of the sample is taken by the ten largest.

The receptor chain draws on TRBV29-1 and TRBJ2-1; the D element could tentatively be TRBD1 or TRBD2, as 6 bases agree for each. This sample comprised CD4+ T cells sorted from PBMCs, obtained 10 days after the yellow fever booster vaccination. The clonotype comes from a man aged 18-30 years who received the YFV17D yellow fever vaccine. In nucleotide form, the sequence is TGCAGCGTTGAAGATCGATGGGGGCTGGGAGGTGAGCAGTTCTTC. It codes for CSVEDRWGLGGEQFF.